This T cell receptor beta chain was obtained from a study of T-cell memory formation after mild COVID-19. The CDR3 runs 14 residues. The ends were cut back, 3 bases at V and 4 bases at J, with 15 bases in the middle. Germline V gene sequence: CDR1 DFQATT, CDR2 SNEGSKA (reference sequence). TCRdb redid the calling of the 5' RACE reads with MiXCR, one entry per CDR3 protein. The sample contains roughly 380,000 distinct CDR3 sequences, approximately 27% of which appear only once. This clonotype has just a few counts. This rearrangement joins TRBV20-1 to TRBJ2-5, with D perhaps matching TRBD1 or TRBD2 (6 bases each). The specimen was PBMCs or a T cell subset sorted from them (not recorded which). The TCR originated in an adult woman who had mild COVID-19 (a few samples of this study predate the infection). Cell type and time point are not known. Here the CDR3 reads CSARRGRGGETQYF. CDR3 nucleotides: TGCAGTGCTAGGAGGGGCAGGGGAGGAGAGACCCAGTACTTC.